This TCR beta chain derives from a study of control samples from healthy donors and cancer patients. The method was immunoSEQ multiplex PCR; TCRdb's version includes in-frame clones alone and lacks a portion of them. The table shows about 130,000 clones, with about 95% occurring only once. Sequenced input: blood. The receptor was isolated from a man aged 25-45 years in good health.

CDR3 residues: CATSSRWGRALYEQYF. Here the CDR3 DNA reads TGTGCCACCAGCAGTAGATGGGGCAGGGCGCTGTACGAGCAGTACTTC. The chain links TRBV15 to TRBJ2-7; D may be TRBD1 (5 bases). Germline CDR1 reads LNHNV; CDR2 reads YYDKDF (reference sequence). Trimming removed 3 bases at V and 4 bases at J, with 19 bases between. The CDR3 spans 16 residues. Filled out from reference TRBV15 and TRBJ2-7, the complete variable domain reads DAMVIQNPRYQVTQFGKPVTLSCSQTLNHNVMYWYQQKSSQAPKLLFHYYDKDFNNEADTPDNFQSRRPNTSFCFLDIRSPGLGDTAMYLCATSSRWGRALYEQYFGPGTRLTVT.